The 19 T cell receptor beta chains listed next were all sequenced from one sample in a study of cytomegalovirus exposure and HLA in healthy donors. It was with 60 Vbeta and 13 Jbeta primers that the PCR ran. Method: immunoSEQ multiplex PCR; TCRdb's copy keeps in-frame clones and lacks some. The table records some 130,000 clones, approximately 80% of them present only once. Sequenced: PBMCs. The receptors stem from a man in his thirties or forties in good health and CMV-seronegative.

The chain joins TRBV28 to TRBJ1-2, with TRBD1 matching 7 bases. Per the germline V gene, CDR1 is MDHEN and CDR2 is SYDVKM. CDR3 length: 13 residues. V was clipped by 5 bases and J by 8 bases; unmatched bases: 8. The CDR3 nucleotides read TGTGCCAGCAGTCCTAATACAGGGGTAGGCTACACCTTC. Amino acids: CASSPNTGVGYTF.

The V gene is TRBV7-2, the J gene TRBJ2-4; TRBD2 might be the D (6 bases). Germline values: CDR1 SGHTA, CDR2 FQGNSA. The length of the CDR3 is 12 residues. The V end lost 6 bases, the J end lost 12 bases, and 15 bases lay between the germline ends. The CDR3 bases are TGTGCCAGCAGTTCTCGACTAGTGAGTCAGTACTTC. Its translation is CASSSRLVSQYF.

This clone was counted once. This chain uses TRBV28 with TRBJ1-4, with 8 bases aligning to TRBD1. Germline V gene lookup returns CDR1 MDHEN and CDR2 SYDVKM. V dropped 10 bases and J dropped 4; count of bases not matched to a gene: 5. This CDR3 has 13 amino acids. The CDR3 here is CATRQGYNEKLFF. The CDR3 region has the DNA TGTGCCACCCGACAGGGGTATAATGAAAAACTGTTTTTT.

The sample holds one count of this clone. The V gene is TRBV28, the J gene TRBJ1-2; no clear D gene. This CDR3 comprises 13 residues. Between the trimmed V and J ends, which lost 7 bases and 2 bases, there was a span of 11 bases. From germline, CDR1 is MDHEN and CDR2 SYDVKM. The CDR3 spells CASNSGLNYGYTF. The CDR3 DNA is TGTGCCAGCAATTCAGGCTTGAACTATGGCTACACCTTC.

The chain carries TRBV6-5 and TRBJ2-2; 7 positions agree with TRBD2. This CDR3 contains 15 residues. V trimming: 7 bases; J trimming: 6 bases; junction bases outside the gene matches: 11. Germline V lookup: CDR1 MNHEY, CDR2 SVGAGI. The CDR3 nucleotides are TGTGCCAGCACTCCGGGGGGAGGGACTCCCGGGGAGCTGTTTTTT. It yields the protein CASTPGGGTPGELFF.

The chain has TRBV6-5 and TRBJ1-3; 7 positions match TRBD1. The CDR3 sequence is 15 residues long. Germline V lookup: CDR1 MNHEY, CDR2 SVGAGI. V lost 0 bases, J lost 2 bases, and 1 base stayed unmatched. CDR3 sequence reads: CASSYSQGAGNTIYF. The CDR3 DNA sequence: TGTGCCAGCAGTTACTCCCAGGGGGCTGGAAACACCATATATTTT.

This clone was observed a few times. The rearrangement links TRBV6-1 to TRBJ1-5; tentative D call: TRBD1 (6 bases). This CDR3 is 13 amino acids long. The germline CDR1 and CDR2 sequences are MNHNS and SASEGT. V was shortened by 4 bases and J by 5 bases, with 9 bases between the two germline ends. CDR3 nucleotides: TGTGCCAGCAGTGTGGGGGCGTATCAGCCCCAGCATTTT. Amino acids: CASSVGAYQPQHF.

The V call is TRBV9, the J call TRBJ1-1; 10 bases agree with TRBD1. The CDR3 length is 17 residues. Unmatched junction bases numbered 12, after V lost 0 bases and J lost 7 bases. CDR1 and CDR2 (germline): SGDLS, YYNGEE. The CDR3 DNA reads TGTGCCAGCAGCGTAGAGGACAGGGGGTTAGTGTATGGTGAAGCTTTCTTT. Its translation: CASSVEDRGLVYGEAFF.

The rearrangement links TRBV27 to TRBJ2-7, with 10 bases fitting TRBD1. With 6 bases clipped from V and 3 bases from J, the junction kept 8 bases outside the gene matches. There are 15 residues in the CDR3. Germline V gene sequence: CDR1 MNHEY, CDR2 SMNVEV (reference sequence). CDR3 in amino acids: CASRTGGTMSYEQYF. CDR3 in DNA: TGTGCCAGCAGGACAGGGGGCACAATGAGCTACGAGCAGTACTTC.

The gene calls are TRBV2 and TRBJ2-7; 12 nucleotides match TRBD2. Trimming at V came to 6 bases and at J to 3 bases, leaving 9 bases not matched to a gene. Germline V gene lookup returns CDR1 SNHLY and CDR2 FYNNEI. This CDR3 is built from 16 residues. The CDR3 sequence is CASRYLLTSGSYEQYF. For the CDR3, the DNA is TGTGCCAGCAGATACCTGTTGACTAGCGGGAGCTACGAGCAGTACTTC.

The rearrangement joins TRBV5-1 to TRBJ1-1; 8 positions match TRBD1. CDR3 length: 16 amino acids. V shed 4 bases and J 2 bases; nucleotides not matched to a gene: 10. Germline V gene sequence: CDR1 SGHRS, CDR2 YFSETQ. CDR3 region: CASSANRGRLNTEAFF. The CDR3 DNA follows: TGCGCCAGCAGCGCAAACAGGGGGAGGCTCAACACTGAAGCTTTCTTT.

The V call is TRBV7-9, the J call TRBJ2-2; TRBD2 aligns across 12 bases. Germline V lookup: CDR1 SEHNR, CDR2 FQNEAQ (reference sequence). The CDR3 is 19 amino acids. V lost 5 bases, J lost 0 bases, and 10 bases stayed unmatched. This chain's CDR3 is CASSPRTSGNYANTGELFF. The CDR3 DNA sequence: TGTGCCAGCAGCCCAAGGACTAGCGGGAACTATGCGAACACCGGGGAGCTGTTTTTT.

The V call is TRBV6-5, the J call TRBJ2-1; unclear D gene. CDR1 and CDR2 from the germline V gene are MNHEY and SVGAGI. V lost 2 bases and J 8 bases, leaving 13 bases between the germline ends. This CDR3 spans 14 amino acids. In DNA form, the CDR3 reads TGTGCCAGCAGTTACGGGCCTACGCGAGATGAGCAGTTCTTC. Amino acids: CASSYGPTRDEQFF.

This chain links TRBV6-4 with TRBJ2-1; 8 bases are a match to TRBD2. The germline V gene encodes CDR1 MRHNA and CDR2 SNTAGT. Trimming cost V 5 bases and J 7 bases; bases outside gene matches: 13. The CDR3 sequence is 16 residues long. This CDR3 is CASSRTSRGSRNEQFF. The CDR3 DNA sequence: TGTGCCAGCAGTCGGACTAGCAGGGGATCGAGGAATGAGCAGTTCTTC.

The chain combines TRBV10-3 with TRBJ2-5, with D possibly TRBD1 on 7 matching bases. The CDR3 runs 13 residues. Germline V gives CDR1 ENHRY, CDR2 SYGVKD. V was shortened by 4 bases and J by 5 bases, with 11 bases between the two germline ends. CDR3 loop: CAISVSGGETQYF. The CDR3 DNA is TGTGCCATCAGTGTATCAGGGGGGGAGACCCAGTACTTC.

The V gene is TRBV9, the J gene TRBJ1-2; maybe TRBD1 (5 bases). Trimming pared 0 bases from V and 4 bases from J, leaving 13 bases between. Germline V gene sequence: CDR1 SGDLS, CDR2 YYNGEE. This CDR3 comprises 15 residues. Written as DNA, the CDR3 is TGTGCCAGCAGCGTAGCCCCCGACAGAGGCTATGGCTACACCTTC. It codes for CASSVAPDRGYGYTF. The full variable domain, in which reference TRBV9 and TRBJ1-2 provide the parts outside the CDR3, is DSGVTQTPKHLITATGQRVTLRCSPRSGDLSVYWYQQSLDQGLQFLIQYYNGEERAKGNILERFSAQQFPDLHSELNLSSLELGDSALYFCASSVAPDRGYGYTFGSGTRLTVV.

The chain couples TRBV29-1 to TRBJ2-5; D gene uncertain. This CDR3 comprises 12 residues. V was cut by 7 bases and J by 1 base, with 10 bases left in between. Germline V CDR1 and CDR2: SQVTM, ANQGSEA. CDR3 sequence (DNA): TGCAGCGCCCTTCGGGTCCAAGAGACCCAGTACTTC. It is translated as CSALRVQETQYF.

The V call is TRBV7-9, the J call TRBJ2-3; D remains unclear. The CDR3 is 13 amino acids. The germline CDR1 and CDR2 sequences are SEHNR and FQNEAQ (reference sequence). V was shortened by 6 bases and J by 4 bases, with 11 bases between the two germline ends. The CDR3 spells CASSRSFADTQYF. As DNA, the CDR3 is TGTGCCAGCAGTCGCAGTTTCGCAGATACGCAGTATTTT.

This sequence joins TRBV9 and TRBJ2-1, with D uncertain. With 4 bases removed from V and 8 bases from J, the gap between germline ends came to 13 bases. This CDR3 is 13 amino acids long. Germline CDR1 and CDR2: SGDLS and YYNGEE. CDR3 nucleotide sequence: TGTGCCAGCAGCTTATCCCTGGAGTATGAGCAGTTCTTC. Its protein is CASSLSLEYEQFF.